The next 25 T cell receptor beta chains were all read from a single sample in a study of OX40 agonist ivuxolimab in advanced cancers. Some clones are missing from TCRdb's copy, which holds only in-frame ones; the method was immunoSEQ multiplex PCR. The sample has around 31,000 clones; about 87% are singletons. Material: CD4+ or CD8+ T cells sorted from blood, obtained in a trial of the OX40 agonist ivuxolimab. These receptors were taken from an adult with an advanced solid tumor such as melanoma, head and neck, liver or kidney cancer.

The rearrangement joins TRBV7-6 to TRBJ1-1; D not resolved. CDR3 size: 13 residues. V was pared by 0 bases and J by 1 base, with 3 bases between. CDR1 and CDR2 from the germline V gene are SGHVS and FNYEAQ. The CDR3 protein is CASSLAENTEAFF. In DNA, the CDR3 is TGTGCCAGCAGCTTAGCAGAGAACACTGAAGCTTTCTTT.

CDR3 sequence: CASSQAGTGVYNSPLHF. The CDR3 bases are TGTGCCAGCAGCCAGGCCGGGACAGGAGTCTATAATTCACCCCTCCACTTT. The rearrangement uses TRBV7-2 and TRBJ1-6; 8 positions agree with TRBD1. Trimming cost V 5 bases and J 3 bases; bases outside gene matches: 9. Germline V gene sequence: CDR1 SGHTA, CDR2 FQGNSA. The CDR3 totals 17 residues.

The V and J genes are TRBV11-2 and TRBJ2-7, with TRBD1 as a possible D gene (7 bases). Germline loops: CDR1 SGHAT, CDR2 FQNNGV. Trimming took off 5 bases at V and 7 bases at J, with 9 bases between the two ends. The CDR3 is made up of 11 amino acids. CDR3 amino acids: CASSPGGEQYF. The CDR3 nucleotides are TGTGCCAGCAGCCCAGGGGGGGAGCAGTACTTC.

This clone was recorded once. CDR3 sequence (DNA): TGTGCCAGCAGACTAGCGGGGGCTTTGGATGAGCAGTTCTTC. Protein sequence: CASRLAGALDEQFF. The chain couples TRBV27 to TRBJ2-1; 11 bases agree with TRBD2. The CDR3 contains 14 residues. Unmatched junction bases numbered 6, after V lost 6 bases and J lost 8 bases. Germline assignment: CDR1 MNHEY and CDR2 SMNVEV (reference sequence).

The chain has TRBV5-1 and TRBJ2-4; 7 nucleotides match TRBD1. The V gene's germline CDR1 is SGHRS and CDR2 YFSETQ. The CDR3 is made up of 16 amino acids. V shed 1 base and J 4 bases; nucleotides not matched to a gene: 8. CDR3 sequence: CASSLTPQGLKNIQYF. As DNA, the CDR3 is TGCGCCAGCAGCTTGACGCCACAGGGGCTAAAAAACATTCAGTACTTC.

The chain has TRBV2 and TRBJ1-2, with D possibly matching TRBD1 (6 bases). Germline CDR1 reads SNHLY; CDR2 reads FYNNEI. The CDR3 has 13 residues. V lost 8 bases and J lost 3, with 13 bases in between. The CDR3, as DNA: TGTGCCAGCGGGGAGGACAGTGACTATGGCTACACCTTC. Its translation is CASGEDSDYGYTF.

By proportion, this clone is medium-sized (0.01 to 0.1%). The chain is built from TRBV7-9 and TRBJ2-5; D not resolved. The CDR3 contains 13 residues. Trimming cost V 2 bases and J 3 bases, with 7 bases left between them. Germline values: CDR1 SEHNR, CDR2 FQNEAQ (reference sequence). The CDR3 coding sequence is TGTGCCAGCAGCTTAATAGAAGAAGAGACCCAGTACTTC. Translation: CASSLIEEETQYF.

This CDR3 is CASSTRDSLAYEQYF. In DNA form, the CDR3 reads TGTGCCAGCAGCACCCGGGACAGTCTAGCCTACGAGCAGTACTTC. The rearrangement uses TRBV13 and TRBJ2-7, with 7 bases that match TRBD1. The CDR3 is 15 amino acids. With V trimmed by 5 bases and J by 2 bases, 9 bases remained unmatched. Germline lookup yields CDR1 PRHDT and CDR2 FYEKMQ (reference sequence).

The V gene is TRBV4-1, the J gene TRBJ2-1, with 10 bases lining up with TRBD2. Germline trimming cut 4 bases from V and 7 bases from J; bases unmatched to any gene: 4. Germline assignment: CDR1 MGHRA and CDR2 YSYEKL. CDR3 length: 14 amino acids. The CDR3 DNA reads as TGCGCCAGCAGCCGTGAGGGACTAGCGAATGAGCAGTTCTTC. Amino acid sequence: CASSREGLANEQFF.

The chain links TRBV27 to TRBJ2-1; 11 bases agree with TRBD2. The CDR3 loop spans 18 amino acids. V lost 1 base to trimming and J lost 6 bases; unmatched junction nucleotides: 11. Germline V CDR1 and CDR2: MNHEY, SMNVEV (reference sequence). CDR3 sequence (DNA): TGTGCCAGCAGTTTATTACTAGCGGGAGTCATGACGTTCAATGAGCAGTTCTTC. Its protein is CASSLLLAGVMTFNEQFF.

The gene calls are TRBV27 and TRBJ1-1, with 10 positions matching TRBD1. Germline V gene lookup returns CDR1 MNHEY and CDR2 SMNVEV (reference sequence). With V trimmed by 1 base and J by 4 bases, 3 bases remained unmatched. CDR3 length: 15 residues. The DNA of the CDR3 is TGTGCCAGCAGTTTATATTGGACAGGGGGCACTGAAGCTTTCTTT. Amino acid sequence: CASSLYWTGGTEAFF.

The CDR3 nucleotides read TGTGCCAGCAGCTTAGAGGGGAGGGGATACTCTGGGGCCAACGTCCTGACTTTC. The encoded protein is CASSLEGRGYSGANVLTF. J is TRBJ2-6 and V is TRBV7-2, with 7 bases identical to TRBD2. V lost 1 base and J lost 0; bases outside the gene matches: 6. CDR1 is SGHTA, CDR2 FQGNSA, per germline. The CDR3 is 18 amino acids. Drawing the rest from reference TRBV7-2 and TRBJ2-6, the complete variable domain is GAGVSQSPSNKVTEKGKDVELRCDPISGHTALYWYRQSLGQGLEFLIYFQGNSAPDKSGLPSDRFSAERTGGSVSTLTIQRTQQEDSAVYLCASSLEGRGYSGANVLTFGAGSRLTVL.

In this sample, this clone turned up once. V and J are TRBV27 and TRBJ2-3, with TRBD2 identical over 9 bases. CDR1 is MNHEY and CDR2 is SMNVEV in the germline V gene (reference sequence). The trim removed 3 bases at V and 6 bases at J, leaving 4 bases unmatched. This CDR3 has 14 residues. CDR3 sequence: CASSLVLAGDTQYF. Here the CDR3 DNA reads TGTGCCAGCAGTTTGGTTCTAGCGGGGGATACGCAGTATTTT.

As DNA, the CDR3 is TGTGCCAGCAGTTACTCGGGTGATACGCAGTATTTT. This codes for CASSYSGDTQYF. The chain couples TRBV6-5 to TRBJ2-3; D is ambiguous. Germline CDR1 MNHEY, CDR2 SVGAGI. The V gene lost 0 bases and the J gene lost 6 bases, with 4 bases spanning the gap. There are 12 residues in the CDR3.

V usage is TRBV27 and J usage is TRBJ2-7; 9 bases match TRBD2. Germline V gene sequence: CDR1 MNHEY, CDR2 SMNVEV (reference sequence). V shed 10 bases, J shed 6 bases, and the junction held 10 bases outside the gene matches. CDR3 length equals 13 residues. The CDR3 DNA reads TGTGCCACCGGGGAGCGGGAGGCGGCCGAGCAGTACTTC. Encoded protein: CATGEREAAEQYF.

This chain joins TRBV14 and TRBJ2-1; tentative D call: TRBD1 (6 bases). In germline, CDR1 is SGHDN, CDR2 FVKESK. Trimming shortened V by 2 bases and J by 2 bases, and 19 bases separated the two germline ends. The CDR3 covers 18 residues. The CDR3, as DNA: TGTGCCAGCAGCCAACAGCTGAACCGGGACAAGACCTACAATGAGCAGTTCTTC. Protein product: CASSQQLNRDKTYNEQFF.

The chain has TRBV7-2 and TRBJ1-1; tentatively, D is TRBD1 (5 bases). CDR1 and CDR2 (germline): SGHTA, FQGNSA. Trimming took off 1 base at V and 8 bases at J, with 20 bases between the two ends. CDR3 length equals 16 residues. Here the CDR3 DNA reads TGTGCCAGCAGCTTAGGTGATGAGGGGAAGGCATCGGAAGCTTTCTTT. Encoded protein: CASSLGDEGKASEAFF.

The V and J genes are TRBV28 and TRBJ2-2; D might be TRBD2 (6 bases). CDR1 is MDHEN and CDR2 is SYDVKM in the germline V gene. The ends were cut back, 1 base at V and 6 bases at J, with 9 bases in the middle. The CDR3 is 14 amino acids. This CDR3 is CASSLSGVAGELFF. CDR3 coding DNA: TGTGCCAGCAGTTTATCGGGGGTGGCCGGGGAGCTGTTTTTT.

This chain uses TRBV7-9 with TRBJ2-1; D possibly corresponds to TRBD2 (5 bases). V gave up 1 base and J gave up 8 bases, with 9 bases separating them. This CDR3 comprises 13 residues. Per the germline V gene, CDR1 is SEHNR and CDR2 is FQNEAQ (reference sequence). The CDR3 reads CASSLGEWYEQFF. The CDR3 DNA is TGTGCCAGCAGCTTAGGGGAGTGGTATGAGCAGTTCTTC.

V usage is TRBV7-3 and J usage is TRBJ1-2; TRBD1 agrees at 12 bases. The junction had 10 bases not matched to a gene; V was cut back by 2 bases and J by 3 bases. The CDR3 loop spans 18 amino acids. Germline V gene sequence: CDR1 SGHTA, CDR2 FQGTGA. The CDR3 protein is CASSLDAGGQGADYGYTF. CDR3 nucleotide sequence: TGTGCCAGCAGCTTAGACGCAGGGGGACAGGGGGCCGACTATGGCTACACCTTC. Using reference TRBV7-3 and TRBJ1-2 for the parts outside the CDR3, the full variable domain is GAGVSQTPSNKVTEKGKYVELRCDPISGHTALYWYRQSLGQGPEFLIYFQGTGAADDSGLPNDRFFAVRPEGSVSTLKIQRTERGDSAVYLCASSLDAGGQGADYGYTFGSGTRLTVV.

The chain links TRBV6-6 to TRBJ2-7; unclear D gene. The CDR3 extends over 12 amino acids. The V gene's germline CDR1 is MNHNY and CDR2 SVGAGI (reference sequence). V gave up 0 bases and J gave up 2 bases, with 2 bases separating them. The CDR3 spells CASSYSTYEQYF. CDR3 DNA: TGTGCCAGCAGTTACTCGACCTACGAGCAGTACTTC.

The chain recombines TRBV9 with TRBJ2-3; 10 bases align to TRBD1. The CDR3 is 16 residues long. Germline V gives CDR1 SGDLS, CDR2 YYNGEE. With 4 bases clipped from V and 4 bases from J, the junction kept 9 bases outside the gene matches. CDR3 amino acids: CASSLTGTGVPDTQYF. CDR3 nucleotides: TGTGCCAGCAGCTTGACCGGGACAGGGGTTCCAGATACGCAGTATTTT.

V and J are TRBV6-5 and TRBJ2-5, with a possible D match to TRBD1 (6 bases). This CDR3 region has 16 residues. The V end lost 0 bases, the J end lost 1 base, and 12 bases lay between the germline ends. The germline CDR1 and CDR2 sequences are MNHEY and SVGAGI. The CDR3 region is CASSYSRGTIQETQYF. The CDR3 DNA is TGTGCCAGCAGTTACTCACGAGGGACAATCCAAGAGACCCAGTACTTC.

The chain uses TRBV6-6 and TRBJ2-7; D possibly corresponds to TRBD2 (6 bases). The CDR3 loop spans 16 amino acids. Trimming cost V 5 bases and J 0 bases, with 17 bases left between them. CDR1 is MNHNY, CDR2 SVGAGI, per germline (reference sequence). The CDR3 sequence is CASSPRGIIFSYEQYF. CDR3 bases: TGTGCCAGCAGTCCCCGGGGGATTATCTTCTCCTACGAGCAGTACTTC.

The V call is TRBV7-3, the J call TRBJ2-7; D call uncertain. Germline V CDR1 and CDR2: SGHTA, FQGTGA. The CDR3 sequence is 10 residues long. The germline V and J ends were trimmed by 9 bases and 3 bases, with 6 bases remaining between them. The CDR3 DNA follows: TGTGCCAGACGGAGCTACGAGCAGTACTTC. The encoded protein is CARRSYEQYF.